Listed here are 19 T cell receptor beta chains from one sample, sequenced in a study of shared clonotypes between healthy human individuals. Generated by immunoSEQ multiplex PCR, the TCRdb table keeps only in-frame clones and is missing some. The table lists about half a million clones, approximately 77% of them singletons, with about 12% in the top ten. The sample comprised PBMCs. These receptor sequences come from a woman between 40 and 50 years old in good health. Some clones in this sample may be carry-over from other donors' samples.

Note on this clone: A far larger clone is one nucleotide away, so this likely arose from a read error. The genes are TRBV9 and TRBJ2-7, with 10 bases aligning to TRBD1. V trimming: 6 bases; J trimming: 1 base; junction bases outside the gene matches: 7. Germline V lookup: CDR1 SGDLS, CDR2 YYNGEE. There are 15 residues in the CDR3. In nucleotides, the CDR3 is TGTGCCAGCAACGAGGGACAGGGGTGGTCCTACGAGCAGTACTTC. It specifies CASNEGQGWSYEQYF. Filled out from reference TRBV9 and TRBJ2-7, the complete variable domain reads DSGVTQTPKHLITATGQRVTLRCSPRSGDLSVYWYQQSLDQGLQFLIQYYNGEERAKGNILERFSAQQFPDLHSELNLSSLELGDSALYFCASNEGQGWSYEQYFGPGTRLTVT.

The V gene is TRBV5-1, the J gene TRBJ2-5; 8 bases agree with TRBD2. V shed 3 bases and J 4 bases; nucleotides not matched to a gene: 2. CDR1 and CDR2 from the germline V gene are SGHRS and YFSETQ. CDR3 size: 13 residues. DNA for the CDR3: TGCGCCAGCAGCTCGGCGGGGGGAGAGACCCAGTACTTC. Translating it yields CASSSAGGETQYF.

The chain couples TRBV19 to TRBJ2-7, with TRBD1 matching 7 bases. V was pared by 5 bases and J by 0 bases, with 10 bases of the junction left unmatched. Germline-derived CDR1 and CDR2 are LNHDA and SQIVND (reference sequence). The CDR3 totals 16 residues. Written as DNA, the CDR3 is TGTGCCAGTAGTCCTCGTCCGGGACAGCCCTCCTACGAGCAGTACTTC. Its translation is CASSPRPGQPSYEQYF.

The chain employs TRBV5-4 and TRBJ1-2; 9 nucleotides agree with TRBD1. CDR3 length: 16 amino acids. Trimming removed 3 bases from V and 2 bases from J; junction bases left unmatched: 8. From germline, CDR1 is SGHNT and CDR2 YYREEE (reference sequence). The CDR3 DNA sequence: TGTGCCAGCAGCTCCGGGACAGGGACCCAAAACTATGGCTACACCTTC. Residues: CASSSGTGTQNYGYTF.

V and J are TRBV21-1 and TRBJ2-7; TRBD2 is taken as the D call from the table, unchecked against the DNA. TRBV21-1 is recorded as a pseudogene. The CDR3 spans 15 residues. The CDR3 is CASSLRLRGFNEQYF. Here the CDR3 DNA reads TGTGCCAGCAGTCTGCGCCTCCGGGGGTTCAACGAGCAGTACTTC.

V gene TRBV7-9 combines with J gene TRBJ2-7; D call uncertain. The CDR3 extends over 15 amino acids. V lost 5 bases and J lost 7, with 21 bases in between. The germline CDR1 and CDR2 sequences are SEHNR and FQNEAQ (reference sequence). The CDR3 nucleotides are TGTGCCAGCAGCCCCACCTCCGGAAGGCCGCGGGAGCAGTACTTC. Protein sequence: CASSPTSGRPREQYF.

In this sample, this clone turned up a few times. The chain employs TRBV7-9 and TRBJ2-7; the D gene is possibly TRBD2 (6 bases). CDR3 length equals 14 residues. Germline V CDR1 and CDR2: SEHNR, FQNEAQ (reference sequence). Trimming took off 1 base at V and 2 bases at J, with 9 bases between the two ends. This CDR3 reads CASSLGEVAYEQYF. CDR3 nucleotide sequence: TGTGCCAGCAGCTTAGGGGAGGTAGCCTACGAGCAGTACTTC.

This chain uses TRBV7-3 with TRBJ2-3; D is unresolved. In germline, CDR1 is SGHTA, CDR2 FQGTGA. The CDR3 extends over 15 amino acids. V lost 2 bases and J 1 base, leaving 10 bases between the germline ends. The CDR3 nucleotides read TGTGCCAGCAGCTTAGCGCTAGGCGGCACAGATACGCAGTATTTT. Amino acid sequence: CASSLALGGTDTQYF.

This clone was recorded only once. The chain joins TRBV5-5 to TRBJ2-7; D not certain. CDR3 length: 12 amino acids. V lost 0 bases and J lost 7, with 8 bases in between. Germline loops: CDR1 SGHKS, CDR2 YYEKEE (reference sequence). In nucleotides, the CDR3 is TGTGCCAGCAGCTTGGCCCGCAGAGAGCAGTACTTC. Translated, it gives CASSLARREQYF.

On this clone itself: This likely came from a read error, as a far larger clone is one base away. The chain recombines TRBV6-1 with TRBJ1-5; no clear D. V gave up 0 bases and J gave up 3 bases, with 9 bases separating them. Germline CDR1 is MNHNS and CDR2 is SASEGT. CDR3 length equals 15 residues. The CDR3 sequence: CASSEARYSNQPQHF. CDR3 coding DNA: TGTGCCAGCAGTGAAGCGCGGTACTCCAATCAGCCCCAGCATTTT.

Notes on this clone: A far larger clone lies a single base away; this is likely a read error. The chain combines TRBV4-3 with TRBJ1-1, with D unclear. CDR3 length equals 15 residues. Germline loops: CDR1 LGHNA, CDR2 YSLEER. The CDR3 DNA follows: TGCGCCAGCAGCCAAGTGGGCAGTCACCCCACTGGAGCTTTCTTT. Amino acids: CASSQVGSHPTGAFF.

The chain uses TRBV29-1 and TRBJ1-1; 9 nucleotides line up with TRBD1. Unmatched junction bases numbered 2, after V lost 5 bases and J lost 1 base. The germline V gene encodes CDR1 SQVTM and CDR2 ANQGSEA. The CDR3 loop spans 13 amino acids. The CDR3 here is CSVRQGGNTEAFF. The CDR3 DNA is TGCAGCGTTAGACAGGGGGGGAACACTGAAGCTTTCTTT.

V usage is TRBV5-4 and J usage is TRBJ2-1, with 7 bases lining up with TRBD1. The CDR3 is 16 amino acids. J was trimmed by 2 bases and V by 3 bases; bases with no gene match: 8. In germline, CDR1 is SGHNT, CDR2 YYREEE (reference sequence). CDR3 sequence reads: CASSSYRGPTYNEQFF. The CDR3 DNA is TGTGCCAGCAGCTCCTACAGGGGCCCAACCTACAATGAGCAGTTCTTC.

This chain links TRBV10-3 with TRBJ2-7; 9 nucleotides match TRBD1. There are 14 residues in the CDR3. With 2 bases clipped from V and 4 bases from J, the junction kept 3 bases outside the gene matches. Germline lookup yields CDR1 ENHRY and CDR2 SYGVKD. The CDR3 loop is CAISEVGQGYEQYF. The CDR3 nucleotides are TGTGCCATCAGTGAGGTGGGACAGGGATACGAGCAGTACTTC.

This clone was recorded a few times. V gene TRBV5-4 combines with J gene TRBJ1-1, with D perhaps matching TRBD1 (6 bases). The V and J ends lost 3 bases and 0 bases respectively, with 12 bases between them. There are 15 residues in the CDR3. Looked up from germline, CDR1 is SGHNT and CDR2 is YYREEE (reference sequence). The CDR3 sequence: CASSSSGDMNTEAFF. DNA for the CDR3: TGTGCCAGCAGCTCCTCGGGGGACATGAACACTGAAGCTTTCTTT. The full variable domain, with the rest looked up from reference TRBV5-4 and TRBJ1-1, is ETGVTQSPTHLIKTRGQQVTLRCSSQSGHNTVSWYQQALGQGPQFIFQYYREEENGRGNFPPRFSGLQFPNYSSELNVNALELDDSALYLCASSSSGDMNTEAFFGQGTRLTVV.

V and J are TRBV5-4 and TRBJ1-2; D is undetermined. The germline V and J ends were trimmed by 4 bases and 3 bases, with 16 bases remaining between them. Looked up from germline, CDR1 is SGHNT and CDR2 is YYREEE (reference sequence). The CDR3 is 15 amino acids. The CDR3: CASSATTPGDYGYTF. The CDR3 nucleotides read TGTGCCAGCAGCGCCACCACTCCCGGGGACTATGGCTACACCTTC.

CDR3 loop: CASRRPGDFRTDTQYF. The DNA of the CDR3 is TGTGCCAGCAGACGACCTGGGGACTTCCGCACAGATACGCAGTATTTT. The chain couples TRBV27 to TRBJ2-3, with D tentatively TRBD2 (6 bases). Trimming took off 6 bases at V and 1 base at J, with 17 bases between the two ends. This CDR3 contains 16 residues. Germline V gene data show CDR1 as MNHEY and CDR2 as SMNVEV (reference sequence).

The rearrangement links TRBV5-4 to TRBJ2-5; a possible D gene is TRBD2 (5 bases). Near its end, the DNA agrees better with TRBJ2-7, so the J call may be wrong. Germline CDR1 SGHNT, CDR2 YYREEE (reference sequence). This CDR3 contains 13 residues. In DNA, the CDR3 is TGTGCCAGCAGCTTTGACACCGGGAACGAGCAGTACTTC. This translates into CASSFDTGNEQYF.

The rearrangement uses TRBV6-5 and TRBJ2-3; a weak D match, TRBD2 (5 bases). The germline gives CDR1 MNHEY, CDR2 SVGAGI. The CDR3 has 14 amino acids. V gave up 6 bases and J gave up 5 bases, with 15 bases separating them. In nucleotides, the CDR3 is TGTGCCAGCAGAGAGGAGGCCTTAGTAGATACGCAGTATTTT. Its translation is CASREEALVDTQYF.